This T cell receptor beta chain originates from a study of Graves' ophthalmopathy and Graves' hyperthyroidism. The CDR3 spans 13 residues. The ends lost 7 bases at V and 6 bases at J; junction bases unmatched: 7. Germline CDR1 and CDR2: SNHLY and FYNNEI. As the template, RNA transcripts were used to amplify TCR beta CDR3 regions. The first round was an RT-PCR with HTBI primers, and the second round was a multiplex PCR. MiXCR, run by TCRdb on the multiplex PCR reads, gives a single entry per CDR3 protein. The table shows approximately 160,000 distinct CDR3 sequences, with roughly two fifths occurring only once.

The sample comprised peripheral blood. This chain uses TRBV2 with TRBJ2-7, with 9 bases lining up with TRBD1. This TCR was recovered from a man aged 30 to 45 with Graves' ophthalmopathy. The CDR3 DNA follows: TGTGCCAGCAAAGGACAGGGGAATGCCGAGCAGTACTTC. Protein sequence: CASKGQGNAEQYF.